The next 2 T cell receptor beta chains were all read from a single sample in a study of T cell responses to AZD1222 COVID-19 vaccine. The assay was immunoSEQ multiplex PCR, and TCRdb's table has in-frame clones only and misses some. The sample yields 95,000 to 150,000 clones, 70% to 90% seen once. Sequencing was performed on peripheral blood, taken 28 days after the second AZD1222 dose. All receptors come from an adult who received the AZD1222 COVID-19 vaccine.

This clone appeared a few times. The rearrangement uses TRBV5-1 and TRBJ1-4; D gene ambiguous. V was clipped by 2 bases and J by 7 bases, with 9 bases between them. Germline-derived CDR1 and CDR2 are SGHRS and YFSETQ. The CDR3 length is 13 residues. Written as DNA, the CDR3 is TGCGCCAGCAGCTTCCTGGACGGTGAAAAACTGTTTTTT. This sequence encodes CASSFLDGEKLFF.

The rearrangement joins TRBV28 to TRBJ1-2; D is perhaps TRBD1 (6 bases). The V gene lost 5 bases and the J gene lost 3 bases, with 10 bases spanning the gap. The germline CDR1 and CDR2 sequences are MDHEN and SYDVKM. CDR3 length: 13 residues. The CDR3 sequence: CASSPWTDYGYTF. In nucleotides, the CDR3 is TGTGCCAGCAGTCCTTGGACAGACTATGGCTACACCTTC.